This T cell receptor beta chain is from a study of long-term antiretroviral therapy in people with HIV. Study conclusions and caveats: Patients on ART gained diversity, which nonetheless stayed below transplant donor controls.

Per donor, a minimum of one pre-ART and a minimum of two post-ART PBMC samples were available. The samples comprised about 0.95-11 million cryopreserved PBMC ahead of DNA extraction. In regard to this clone: Its antigen is unidentified.

Germline values: CDR1 SEHNR, CDR2 FQNEAQ (reference sequence). Trimming shortened V by 3 bases and J by 4 bases, and 9 bases separated the two germline ends. The CDR3 extends over 13 amino acids. Survey-level immunoSEQ v3.0 assays were run. Sequencing used immunoSEQ multiplex PCR; TCRdb keeps in-frame clones, though not all of them. The table includes fewer than 20,000 clones, around 84% detected once. This sequence was found in a woman aged 50 to 60 with HIV. The sequenced sample was unsorted PBMCs, obtained 0.3 years after starting antiretroviral therapy. The rearrangement uses TRBV7-9 and TRBJ1-2; TRBD1 is a possible D gene (5 bases). The CDR3 reads CASSLGVGYGYTF. The CDR3 DNA is TGTGCCAGCAGCTTGGGGGTCGGCTATGGCTACACCTTC.